These T cell receptor beta chains were read from a single sample in a study of shared T cell receptors in the human thymus. TCRdb keeps only in-frame clones here, not all; method: immunoSEQ multiplex PCR. The table records fewer than 700,000 clones, around 89% of them present only once. These same records also appear under a second study, on human thymus T cells.

Sequencing used thymocytes. The receptors originated from a boy younger than two with a congenital heart defect. Both conserved end residues are part of each CDR3. D genes are given only for firm matches. Size tells how often a clone was seen (once, few, many) or the class of an expanded clone, and some rows leave it out.

CDR3aa: CASSVEGGASGRGRPEETQYF
CDR3nt: TGTGCCAGCAGCGTAGAGGGAGGGGCTAGCGGGAGAGGGAGGCCAGAAGAGACCCAGTACTTC
len: 21
abundance: few
d_gene: TRBD2
v_gene: TRBV9
j_gene: TRBJ2-5

CDR3aa: CASISGRGSTGELFF
CDR3nt: TGCGCCAGCATTAGCGGGAGGGGGAGCACCGGGGAGCTGTTTTTT
len: 15
abundance: NA
d_gene: TRBD2
v_gene: TRBV10-2
j_gene: TRBJ2-2

CDR3aa: CASSLAGAGEEETQYF
CDR3nt: TGTGCCAGCAGCTTAGCGGGTGCGGGAGAGGAGGAGACCCAGTACTTC
len: 16
abundance: NA
d_gene: TRBD2
v_gene: TRBV7-9
j_gene: TRBJ2-5

CDR3aa: CASSLVQGAGETQYF
CDR3nt: TGTGCCAGCAGCTTAGTTCAGGGGGCAGGGGAGACCCAGTACTTC
len: 15
abundance: NA
d_gene: TRBD1
v_gene: TRBV7-6
j_gene: TRBJ2-5

CDR3aa: CASKAGPGNEQFF
CDR3nt: TGCGCCAGCAAGGCGGGGCCGGGCAATGAGCAGTTCTTC
len: 13
abundance: NA
d_gene: NA
v_gene: TRBV5-1
j_gene: TRBJ2-1

CDR3aa: CASSPRDRGGEKLFF
CDR3nt: TGTGCCAGCAGCCCTCGGGACAGGGGAGGTGAAAAACTGTTTTTT
len: 15
abundance: NA
d_gene: TRBD1
v_gene: TRBV11-2
j_gene: TRBJ1-4

CDR3aa: CASSQEPTGGSTEAFF
CDR3nt: TGCGCCAGCAGCCAAGAGCCGACGGGGGGGAGCACTGAAGCTTTCTTT
len: 16
abundance: NA
d_gene: NA
v_gene: TRBV4-3
j_gene: TRBJ1-1

CDR3aa: CASMRGIEQYF
CDR3nt: TGTGCCAGCATGCGGGGGATCGAGCAGTACTTC
len: 11
abundance: NA
d_gene: TRBD2
v_gene: TRBV7-3
j_gene: TRBJ2-7

CDR3aa: CAWVNRGSETQYF
CDR3nt: TGTGCCTGGGTCAACAGGGGTTCGGAGACCCAGTACTTC
len: 13
abundance: once
d_gene: TRBD1
v_gene: TRBV30
j_gene: TRBJ2-5

CDR3aa: CASSKSLSLAAQETQYF
CDR3nt: TGTGCCAGCAGCAAGAGCCTTAGTCTAGCGGCCCAAGAGACCCAGTACTTC
len: 17
abundance: NA
d_gene: NA
v_gene: TRBV21-1
j_gene: TRBJ2-5

CDR3aa: CASSYGQGENTIYF
CDR3nt: TGTGCCAGCAGTTACGGACAGGGCGAAAACACCATATATTTT
len: 14
abundance: NA
d_gene: TRBD1
v_gene: TRBV6-5
j_gene: TRBJ1-3

CDR3aa: CASSETSGRRSDTQYF
CDR3nt: TGTGCCAGCAGTGAGACTAGCGGGAGAAGGTCGGATACGCAGTATTTT
len: 16
abundance: NA
d_gene: TRBD2
v_gene: TRBV2
j_gene: TRBJ2-3

CDR3aa: CASSFGSATNEKLFF
CDR3nt: TGTGCCAGCAGCTTCGGGTCGGCAACTAATGAAAAACTGTTTTTT
len: 15
abundance: few
d_gene: NA
v_gene: TRBV5-8
j_gene: TRBJ1-4

CDR3aa: CASSLAGGRATGELFF
CDR3nt: TGTGCCAGCAGCTTAGCGGGGGGTAGGGCCACCGGGGAGCTGTTTTTT
len: 16
abundance: NA
d_gene: NA
v_gene: TRBV7-2
j_gene: TRBJ2-2

CDR3aa: CASSQVGKKEGGDYGYTF
CDR3nt: TGCGCCAGCAGCCAAGTGGGCAAAAAAGAAGGGGGGGACTATGGCTACACCTTC
len: 18
abundance: NA
d_gene: NA
v_gene: TRBV4-3
j_gene: TRBJ1-2

CDR3aa: CASSLCGAGRADYEQYF
CDR3nt: TGTGCCAGCAGTTTATGCGGTGCGGGACGGGCCGACTACGAGCAGTACTTC
len: 17
abundance: once
d_gene: NA
v_gene: TRBV28
j_gene: TRBJ2-7

CDR3aa: CASSLTYLDSANQPQHF
CDR3nt: TGTGCCAGCAGTTTAACCTATTTGGACTCGGCCAATCAGCCCCAGCATTTT
len: 17
abundance: NA
d_gene: NA
v_gene: TRBV28
j_gene: TRBJ1-5

CDR3aa: CASSRTPQGRAPPGEQCF
CDR3nt: TGCGCCAGCAGCAGAACTCCTCAGGGCCGGGCACCTCCTGGCGAGCAGTGCTTC
len: 18
abundance: NA
d_gene: NA
v_gene: TRBV4-1
j_gene: TRBJ2-7

CDR3aa: CASSLGVPQETQYF
CDR3nt: TGTGCCAGCAGTTTAGGAGTCCCCCAAGAGACCCAGTACTTC
len: 14
abundance: NA
d_gene: NA
v_gene: TRBV27
j_gene: TRBJ2-5

CDR3aa: CASSQLAGVPYNEQFF
CDR3nt: TGTGCCAGCAGCCAATTAGCGGGAGTACCCTACAATGAGCAGTTCTTC
len: 16
abundance: NA
d_gene: TRBD2
v_gene: TRBV2
j_gene: TRBJ2-1

CDR3aa: CASSVGTKGPLDNEQFF
CDR3nt: TGTGCCAGTAGTGTCGGGACTAAGGGCCCTCTGGATAATGAGCAGTTCTTC
len: 17
abundance: NA
d_gene: TRBD2
v_gene: TRBV19
j_gene: TRBJ2-1

CDR3aa: CAWSVWSDYNYGYTF
CDR3nt: TGTGCCTGGAGTGTATGGTCAGATTATAACTATGGCTACACCTTC
len: 15
abundance: once
d_gene: NA
v_gene: TRBV30
j_gene: TRBJ1-2

CDR3aa: CASSVYSGTYNEQFF
CDR3nt: TGCGCCAGCAGTGTGTATAGCGGTACCTACAATGAGCAGTTCTTC
len: 15
abundance: NA
d_gene: NA
v_gene: TRBV10-1
j_gene: TRBJ2-1

CDR3aa: CASSFRGRGGEQFF
CDR3nt: TGTGCCAGCAGCTTCCGGGGGAGAGGAGGTGAGCAGTTCTTC
len: 14
abundance: NA
d_gene: NA
v_gene: TRBV7-9
j_gene: TRBJ2-1

CDR3aa: CASSYGGSASYEQYF
CDR3nt: TGTGCCAGCAGTTACGGCGGGAGCGCCTCCTACGAGCAGTACTTC
len: 15
abundance: NA
d_gene: TRBD2
v_gene: TRBV6-6
j_gene: TRBJ2-7